Listed below are T cell receptor beta chains from one sample, sequenced in a study of blood T cell repertoires in COVID-19. Profiling relied on immunoSEQ multiplex PCR, and the TCRdb table lists in-frame clones only, not all of them. The sample includes fewer than 350,000 clones, less than 90% seen only once; the top ten take more than 10%. Material for sequencing was peripheral blood. Receptors were obtained from a woman aged 25-40 years with COVID-19, enrolled during active disease. Each CDR3 is given with its conserved first and last residue. Each record gives: CDR3 DNA, CDR3 protein, J gene, clone size, D gene, V gene. The D gene is left open where the match is weak. The size of a clone is reported for some rows only, either as once, few or many, or as a class for expanded clones.

CDR3nt: TGTGCCAGCAGTTATGCCGGGTATGGCTACACCTTC; CDR3aa: CASSYAGYGYTF; j_gene: TRBJ1-2; abundance: NA; d_gene: NA; v_gene: TRBV6-5
CDR3nt: TGTGCCAGCAGCTTAGACCAGGGGCCCTACAATGAGCAGTTCTTC; CDR3aa: CASSLDQGPYNEQFF; j_gene: TRBJ2-1; abundance: NA; d_gene: NA; v_gene: TRBV7-9
CDR3nt: TGCGCCAGCAGCTTGGAGCCCTCTAGCACAGATACGCAGTATTTT; CDR3aa: CASSLEPSSTDTQYF; j_gene: TRBJ2-3; abundance: NA; d_gene: NA; v_gene: TRBV5-1
CDR3nt: TGTGCCAGCCTCTACGGGATCCACGAGCAGTACTTC; CDR3aa: CASLYGIHEQYF; j_gene: TRBJ2-7; abundance: NA; d_gene: NA; v_gene: TRBV6-5
CDR3nt: TGTGCCAGCAGCCTAGTCGTGAACACCGGGGAGCTGTTTTTT; CDR3aa: CASSLVVNTGELFF; j_gene: TRBJ2-2; abundance: once; d_gene: NA; v_gene: TRBV7-6
CDR3nt: TGTGCCAGCTCACAGTTTAGTGGACAGGGCAGCTCCTACGAGCAGTACTTC; CDR3aa: CASSQFSGQGSSYEQYF; j_gene: TRBJ2-7; abundance: NA; d_gene: TRBD1; v_gene: TRBV18
CDR3nt: TGTGCCAGCAGTCTCGGGGCGGGGAGCACAGATACGCAGTATTTT; CDR3aa: CASSLGAGSTDTQYF; j_gene: TRBJ2-3; abundance: NA; d_gene: NA; v_gene: TRBV6-4
CDR3nt: TGTGCCAGCAGCCCCTCCCCGGCTAGCGCCCGAAACACCGGGGAGCTGTTTTTT; CDR3aa: CASSPSPASARNTGELFF; j_gene: TRBJ2-2; abundance: NA; d_gene: NA; v_gene: TRBV9
CDR3nt: TGTGCCAGCAGCTCCATGGAGAGGGGGAATGAGCAGTTCTTC; CDR3aa: CASSSMERGNEQFF; j_gene: TRBJ2-1; abundance: NA; d_gene: NA; v_gene: TRBV7-9
CDR3nt: TGTGCCAGCTCGCTGGACACCTACGAGCAGTACTTC; CDR3aa: CASSLDTYEQYF; j_gene: TRBJ2-7; abundance: NA; d_gene: NA; v_gene: TRBV18
CDR3nt: TGTGCCAGCAGGGGTATGGGACAGGGGCTCTTC; CDR3aa: CASRGMGQGLF; j_gene: TRBJ1-2; abundance: NA; d_gene: TRBD1; v_gene: TRBV2
CDR3nt: TGTGCCTGGGGGACAGGAGGCTACGAGCAGTACTTC; CDR3aa: CAWGTGGYEQYF; j_gene: TRBJ2-7; abundance: NA; d_gene: TRBD1; v_gene: TRBV30
CDR3nt: TGCGCCAGCAGTTTAGCGGCTGGGAGGAACTACGAGCAGTACTTC; CDR3aa: CASSLAAGRNYEQYF; j_gene: TRBJ2-7; abundance: NA; d_gene: NA; v_gene: TRBV4-1
CDR3nt: TGTGCCAGCAGCTTAGGCAGGAGTAGCGGGCGAATCCAGCAGTACTTC; CDR3aa: CASSLGRSSGRIQQYF; j_gene: TRBJ2-7; abundance: NA; d_gene: TRBD2; v_gene: TRBV13
CDR3nt: TGTGCCAGCAGCTTTTTTTATTCGACCGGGGAGCTGTTTTTT; CDR3aa: CASSFFYSTGELFF; j_gene: TRBJ2-2; abundance: NA; d_gene: NA; v_gene: TRBV5-4
CDR3nt: TGCGCCAGCAGGCGGACAGGGTTGAACACTGAAGCTTTCTTT; CDR3aa: CASRRTGLNTEAFF; j_gene: TRBJ1-1; abundance: NA; d_gene: TRBD1; v_gene: TRBV5-1
CDR3nt: TGCGCCAGCAGTTTTGAGGGAACTGAAGCTTTCTTT; CDR3aa: CASSFEGTEAFF; j_gene: TRBJ1-1; abundance: once; d_gene: NA; v_gene: TRBV10-1